This passage covers 5 T cell receptor beta chains from one sample sequenced in a study of shared clonotypes between healthy human individuals. Profiled with immunoSEQ multiplex PCR; TCRdb holds only in-frame clones, not every one. This table holds roughly 680,000 clones, just under 75% found once. The sequenced material came from memory CD4+ T cells sorted from blood. Subset reported: CD45RA-negative fraction. Receptors originate from a woman under 40 in good health.

The chain is built from TRBV6-5 and TRBJ2-2; the D is unclear. The CDR3 runs 12 residues. V lost 6 bases and J lost 6, with 8 bases in between. Germline loops: CDR1 MNHEY, CDR2 SVGAGI. The CDR3 region has the DNA TGTGCCAGCAGACGGTTCGCCGGGGAGCTGTTTTTT. It is translated as CASRRFAGELFF.

The chain couples TRBV10-3 to TRBJ2-3, with 11 positions matching TRBD2. The ends lost 10 bases at V and 0 bases at J; junction bases unmatched: 3. Per germline, CDR1 ENHRY and CDR2 SYGVKD. This CDR3 comprises 14 residues. CDR3 sequence reads: CATSSGGSTDTQYF. The DNA for the CDR3 is TGTGCCACCTCTAGCGGGGGGAGCACAGATACGCAGTATTTT.

The V and J genes are TRBV10-3 and TRBJ2-7; weak D call: TRBD1 (6 bases). Trimming left V 3 bases short and J 7 bases short, with 13 bases between. The CDR3 runs 13 residues. Germline V gene data show CDR1 as ENHRY and CDR2 as SYGVKD. CDR3 nucleotide sequence: TGTGCCATCAGTGAAGATGGTAGGGGGGAGCAGTACTTC. It specifies CAISEDGRGEQYF.

The chain joins TRBV7-2 to TRBJ1-3; D not certain. The CDR3 sequence is 13 residues long. Between the trimmed V and J ends, which lost 5 bases and 2 bases, there was a span of 7 bases. Germline V gene data show CDR1 as SGHTA and CDR2 as FQGNSA. The CDR3 DNA sequence: TGTGCCAGCAGCCACACGGCTGGAAACACCATATATTTT. This codes for CASSHTAGNTIYF. Complete variable domain (other parts from reference TRBV7-2 and TRBJ1-3): GAGVSQSPSNKVTEKGKDVELRCDPISGHTALYWYRQSLGQGLEFLIYFQGNSAPDKSGLPSDRFSAERTGGSVSTLTIQRTQQEDSAVYLCASSHTAGNTIYFGEGSWLTVV.

This clone was counted a few times. This rearrangement joins TRBV28 to TRBJ1-1; 9 bases agree with TRBD1. Germline assignment: CDR1 MDHEN and CDR2 SYDVKM. With V trimmed by 6 bases and J by 0 bases, 5 bases remained unmatched. The CDR3 totals 15 residues. Here the CDR3 reads CASSTGGRMNTEAFF. For the CDR3, the DNA is TGTGCCAGCAGCACAGGGGGCCGTATGAACACTGAAGCTTTCTTT.